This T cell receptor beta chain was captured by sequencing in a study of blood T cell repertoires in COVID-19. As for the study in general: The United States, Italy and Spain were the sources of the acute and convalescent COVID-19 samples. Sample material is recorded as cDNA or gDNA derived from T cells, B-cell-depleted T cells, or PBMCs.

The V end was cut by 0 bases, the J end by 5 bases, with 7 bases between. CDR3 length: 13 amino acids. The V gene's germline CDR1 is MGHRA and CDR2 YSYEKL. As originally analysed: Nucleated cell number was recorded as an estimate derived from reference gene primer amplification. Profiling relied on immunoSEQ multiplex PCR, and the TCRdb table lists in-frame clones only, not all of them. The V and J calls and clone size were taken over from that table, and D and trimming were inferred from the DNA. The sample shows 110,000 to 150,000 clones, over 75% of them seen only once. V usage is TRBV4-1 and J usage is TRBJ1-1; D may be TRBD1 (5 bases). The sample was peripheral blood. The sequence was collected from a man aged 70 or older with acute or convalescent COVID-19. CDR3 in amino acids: CASSQEAGTEAFF. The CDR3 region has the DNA TGCGCCAGCAGCCAAGAAGCAGGGACTGAAGCTTTCTTT.